Listed below are T cell receptor beta chains from one sample, sequenced in a study of shared clonotypes between healthy human individuals. The table came from immunoSEQ multiplex PCR; TCRdb's copy has only in-frame clones and leaves some out. Here the sample spans hundreds of thousands of clones, roughly 96% being singletons. Sequenced: naive CD8+ T cells sorted from blood. All receptors derive from a woman aged 25 to 39 in good health. The conserved cysteine and the conserved F or W are not part of the CDR3 here. The order of the fields is J gene, V gene, D gene, CDR3 protein. D genes are given only for firm matches.

TRBJ2-3 TRBV6-8 NA ASRRQPFQY
TRBJ1-1 TRBV25-1 NA ATQQIGGSDTEAF
TRBJ1-1 TRBV4-1 NA ASSQNHVRNTEAF
TRBJ1-3 TRBV7-9 NA ASTRGRYSGNTIY
TRBJ2-7 TRBV6-6 TRBD1 ASSYSLLGTGKEQY
TRBJ2-1 TRBV2 NA ASRGESRLPYNEQF
TRBJ2-1 TRBV5-1 TRBD1 ASSLVAGGMNEQF
TRBJ2-5 TRBV30 TRBD1 AWRPTGGHVETQY
TRBJ2-1 TRBV27 TRBD2 ASSSGTSGRNEQF
TRBJ2-7 TRBV28 NA ASSFSGTAAEQY